The present entry profiles one TCR beta chain with its context. This specimen belongs to a study of CD8 T cells in Susac syndrome. Random hexamers were used to reverse transcribe the RNA input (about 0.45 to 1 ug). Amplification of the TCR beta CDR3 was carried out by immunoSEQ multiplex PCR, which spanned a total of 54 Vbeta and 13 Jbeta segments. MiXCR, run by TCRdb on the immunoSEQ multiplex PCR reads, gives a single entry per CDR3 protein. The sample has 180,000 or so distinct CDR3 sequences; nearly 95% are singletons. The CDR3 length is 15 residues. CDR1 and CDR2 from the germline V gene are KGHDR and SFDVKD. V lost 9 bases, J lost 3 bases, and 16 bases lay in between. In blood CD8+ and CD4+ T cells, TCR beta underwent sequencing. Negative isolation yielded CD4+ and CD8+ T cells, and FACS enriched TEMRA cells.

The material sequenced was CD4+ T cells from PBMCs. V and J are TRBV24-1 and TRBJ2-2; TRBD2 might be the D (6 bases). The receptor was isolated from a human donor with multiple sclerosis. The CDR3: CATRGGVVHTGELFF. As DNA, the CDR3 is TGTGCCACCCGGGGCGGGGTAGTCCACACCGGGGAGCTGTTTTTT.